The 31 T cell receptor beta chains in this list originate from one sample, sequenced in a study of shared clonotypes between healthy human individuals. Measured with immunoSEQ multiplex PCR; TCRdb has only the in-frame clones, and not every one. Altogether 490,000 or so clones are present, around 79% being singletons, with the ten largest covering less than 15%. Sequenced sample: PBMCs. The receptors derive from a woman between 40 and 55 years old in good health. Some clones in this sample may be carry-over from other donors' samples.

The chain joins TRBV29-1 to TRBJ2-3; 14 bases align to TRBD2. V trimming: 6 bases; J trimming: 4 bases; junction bases outside the gene matches: 3. This CDR3 is built from 14 residues. The germline gives CDR1 SQVTM, CDR2 ANQGSEA. CDR3 region: CSVGLAGVADTQYF. CDR3 in DNA: TGCAGCGTGGGACTAGCGGGAGTCGCAGATACGCAGTATTTT.

The chain combines TRBV11-2 with TRBJ2-3; possible D gene TRBD2, 6 bases. The CDR3 totals 16 residues. The germline CDR1 and CDR2 sequences are SGHAT and FQNNGV. With 0 bases removed from V and 0 bases from J, the gap between germline ends came to 10 bases. The CDR3 reads CASSLDPSASTDTQYF. The CDR3 nucleotides are TGTGCCAGCAGCTTAGATCCTAGCGCTAGCACAGATACGCAGTATTTT.

This chain joins TRBV30 and TRBJ1-1, with a weak D call TRBD1 (5 bases). The length of the CDR3 is 13 residues. The V gene lost 5 bases and the J gene lost 1 base, with 11 bases spanning the gap. Per germline, CDR1 GTSNPN and CDR2 SVGIG (reference sequence). The CDR3 DNA follows: TGTGCCTGGTTTCGAGGGGCGAACACTGAAGCTTTCTTT. It specifies CAWFRGANTEAFF.

The chain employs TRBV7-3 and TRBJ1-2; TRBD1 might be the D (6 bases). CDR3 length: 13 residues. V lost 8 bases and J lost 4, with 14 bases in between. Per germline, CDR1 SGHTA and CDR2 FQGTGA. The CDR3 DNA reads as TGTGCCAGCGGAGCAGGGGCGGGCTATGGCTACACCTTC. Protein sequence: CASGAGAGYGYTF.

The chain is built from TRBV12-5 and TRBJ2-1, with 10 bases identical to TRBD1. There are 15 residues in the CDR3. Losses at the gene ends were 2 bases for V and 8 bases for J; bases not matched to a gene: 6. Germline V gives CDR1 LGHNT, CDR2 FRNRAP. In DNA, the CDR3 is TGTGCTAGTGGTTTGATAAGGGACAGGGGTTATGAGCAGTTCTTC. This encodes CASGLIRDRGYEQFF.

CDR3 bases: TGTGCCAGCAGTTACCCCAACAGAGGCGGGCACACTGAAGCTTTCTTT. Amino acids: CASSYPNRGGHTEAFF. This sequence joins TRBV6-6 and TRBJ1-1; D gene unclear. The CDR3 has 16 residues. Trimming shortened V by 2 bases and J by 3 bases, and 16 bases separated the two germline ends. Germline loops: CDR1 MNHNY, CDR2 SVGAGI (reference sequence).

The gene calls are TRBV25-1 and TRBJ1-1; D may be TRBD1 (5 bases). The germline V and J ends were trimmed by 2 bases and 0 bases, with 13 bases remaining between them. The germline gives CDR1 MGHDK, CDR2 SYGVNS. The CDR3 sequence is 16 residues long. Written as DNA, the CDR3 is TGTGCCAGCAGTGAACGGCTCGGCAGGGTGAACACTGAAGCTTTCTTT. Amino acid sequence: CASSERLGRVNTEAFF.

The chain uses TRBV28 and TRBJ1-2; perhaps TRBD1 as D (6 bases). CDR1 is MDHEN, CDR2 SYDVKM, per germline. V gave up 3 bases and J gave up 7 bases, with 12 bases separating them. The CDR3 totals 13 residues. CDR3 protein: CASSLTDRIGYTF. The CDR3 DNA sequence: TGTGCCAGCAGTTTGACCGACAGGATTGGCTACACCTTC.

This clone has just one count. V gene TRBV30 combines with J gene TRBJ2-7; 7 bases are shared with TRBD2. The length of the CDR3 is 12 residues. Germline V CDR1 and CDR2: GTSNPN, SVGIG (reference sequence). Trimming cost V 5 bases and J 3 bases; bases outside gene matches: 4. The CDR3, as DNA: TGTGCCTGGGGGAGGGATCTCTACGAGCAGTACTTC. It yields the protein CAWGRDLYEQYF.

This clone appeared once. The chain links TRBV27 to TRBJ2-5; TRBD2 matches 8 bases. This CDR3 comprises 15 residues. V lost 6 bases and J lost 0; bases outside the gene matches: 6. CDR1 is MNHEY and CDR2 is SMNVEV in the germline V gene (reference sequence). CDR3 coding DNA: TGTGCCAGCAGATATAGCGGGACTTACCAAGAGACCCAGTACTTC. This translates into CASRYSGTYQETQYF.

Only a few counts were recorded for this clone. The CDR3 DNA reads TGTGCCAGCAGTTCCATGACAGCGACCCACTACGAGCAGTACTTC. Translating gives CASSSMTATHYEQYF. The rearrangement joins TRBV6-1 to TRBJ2-7, with a possible D match to TRBD1 (5 bases). The germline gives CDR1 MNHNS, CDR2 SASEGT. V was cut by 5 bases and J by 3 bases, with 17 bases left in between. The CDR3 loop spans 15 amino acids.

This chain joins TRBV4-3 and TRBJ1-1; 9 bases map to TRBD1. CDR1 and CDR2 from the germline V gene are LGHNA and YSLEER. J lost 6 bases, V lost 2 bases, and 4 bases had no gene match. CDR3 length: 14 amino acids. The CDR3 here is CASSQRQGDPEAFF. Written as DNA, the CDR3 is TGCGCCAGCAGCCAACGACAGGGGGACCCTGAAGCTTTCTTT.

This clone showed up just a few times. J is TRBJ2-7 and V is TRBV18; 11 positions agree with TRBD2. Germline CDR1 is KGHSH and CDR2 is LQKENI. The CDR3 runs 14 residues. Trimming took 10 bases from V and 2 from J; bases not matched to a gene: 7. The CDR3 protein is CATAGTSGTYEQYF. CDR3 DNA: TGTGCCACCGCCGGGACTAGCGGAACCTACGAGCAGTACTTC.

V gene TRBV2 combines with J gene TRBJ2-7, with a tentative D call TRBD1 (5 bases). The CDR3 runs to 12 residues. Germline lookup yields CDR1 SNHLY and CDR2 FYNNEI. Deletions cut 3 bases from V and 5 bases from J, with 8 bases between. The CDR3 bases are TGTGCCAGCAGTGACAGGGCCGACGAGCAGTACTTC. Its protein product is CASSDRADEQYF. The full variable domain, in which reference TRBV2 and TRBJ2-7 provide the parts outside the CDR3, is EPEVTQTPSHQVTQMGQEVILRCVPISNHLYFYWYRQILGQKVEFLVSFYNNEISEKSEIFDDQFSVERPDGSNFTLKIRSTKLEDSAMYFCASSDRADEQYFGPGTRLTVT.

This sequence joins TRBV2 and TRBJ2-7; D gene uncertain. The germline V gene encodes CDR1 SNHLY and CDR2 FYNNEI. The CDR3 sequence is 15 residues long. The V end lost 1 base, the J end lost 3 bases, and 13 bases lay between the germline ends. The CDR3 nucleotides are TGTGCCAGCAGTGAAGGGGCAGGTTTTGACTACGAGCAGTACTTC. It codes for CASSEGAGFDYEQYF.

The sample holds a few counts of this clone. The rearrangement joins TRBV6-1 to TRBJ1-5, with D hard to call. The germline gives CDR1 MNHNS, CDR2 SASEGT. CDR3 length: 13 residues. V lost 7 bases and J lost 2, with 9 bases in between. The CDR3 bases are TGTGCCAGCATCCTTCAGGGCAATCAGCCCCAGCATTTT. Translating it yields CASILQGNQPQHF.

J is TRBJ1-1 and V is TRBV27, with D perhaps TRBD1 (6 bases). The CDR3 is 17 amino acids. V gave up 6 bases and J gave up 9 bases, with 29 bases separating them. Per the germline V gene, CDR1 is MNHEY and CDR2 is SMNVEV (reference sequence). For the CDR3, the DNA is TGTGCCAGCAGCCCTACCCCCTTGGGGGGCCAACCCAACAAAGCTTTCTTT. This translates into CASSPTPLGGQPNKAFF.

Comment on this clone: Compared with germline, one end of the junction differs, possibly owing to a read error. This chain joins TRBV5-1 and TRBJ1-2, with TRBD1 matching over 8 bases. Per germline, CDR1 SGHRS and CDR2 YFSETQ. CDR3 length: 14 amino acids. The CDR3 DNA reads as TGCGCCAGCAACTTGATGGGACAGGACTATGGCTACACCTTC. Its protein product is CASNLMGQDYGYTF.

The CDR3 protein is CASSSSLRDTQYF. The CDR3 bases are TGTGCCAGCAGTTCCAGCCTCAGAGATACGCAGTATTTT. This chain uses TRBV27 with TRBJ2-3; unclear D gene. CDR3 length: 13 amino acids. Trimming left V 4 bases short and J 5 bases short, with 10 bases between. The germline CDR1 and CDR2 sequences are MNHEY and SMNVEV (reference sequence).

The chain has TRBV7-9 and TRBJ2-2; possibly TRBD1 for D (6 bases). V shed 4 bases and J shed 4 bases, with 13 bases lying between them. There are 15 residues in the CDR3. Germline V gene lookup returns CDR1 SEHNR and CDR2 FQNEAQ (reference sequence). CDR3 amino acids: CASSWGHRLTGELFF. In DNA form, the CDR3 reads TGTGCCAGCAGCTGGGGACACAGGCTCACCGGGGAGCTGTTTTTT.

Concerning this clone: Just one base apart from a much larger clone, this may be a read error. Other DNA sequences in this sample translate to the same CDR3. The rearrangement uses TRBV5-1 and TRBJ1-1; 9 positions agree with TRBD1. The V segment lost 4 bases and the J segment 1 base; nucleotides outside the gene matches: 2. Looked up from germline, CDR1 is SGHRS and CDR2 is YFSETQ. The CDR3 extends over 14 amino acids. The CDR3 nucleotides are TGCGCCAGCAGCCGGGGACAGGGGAACACTGAAGCTTTCTTT. It specifies CASSRGQGNTEAFF.

The chain is built from TRBV4-2 and TRBJ2-5; no clear D. Germline CDR1 and CDR2: LGHNA and YNFKEQ. Trimming took off 0 bases at V and 1 base at J, with 12 bases between the two ends. CDR3 size: 16 residues. The CDR3 spells CASSQDPARRQETQYF. CDR3 nucleotides: TGTGCCAGCAGCCAAGACCCAGCCCGGCGCCAAGAGACCCAGTACTTC.

The rearrangement uses TRBV11-2 and TRBJ1-5; D gene ambiguous. V lost 1 base to trimming and J lost 4 bases, with 5 bases between them. Germline CDR1 is SGHAT and CDR2 is FQNNGV. The CDR3 extends over 13 amino acids. CDR3 loop: CASSLAQNQPQHF. As DNA, the CDR3 is TGTGCCAGCAGCTTAGCTCAAAATCAGCCCCAGCATTTT.

The chain joins TRBV30 to TRBJ2-5, with D perhaps matching TRBD2 (5 bases). The closer fit of TRBJ2-7 to the DNA end suggests the J call may be wrong. The CDR3 totals 13 residues. Germline-derived CDR1 and CDR2 are GTSNPN and SVGIG (reference sequence). The CDR3 loop reads CAWEGPFKGEQYF. CDR3 nucleotides: TGTGCCTGGGAGGGTCCCTTTAAGGGCGAGCAGTACTTC.

This clone was seen only once. The CDR3 nucleotides are TGTGCCAGCAGCGCCACAGGGGATTTCACTGAAGCTTTCTTT. Translating gives CASSATGDFTEAFF. The V and J genes are TRBV9 and TRBJ1-1; 7 nucleotides line up with TRBD1. CDR3 length: 14 residues. The germline V gene encodes CDR1 SGDLS and CDR2 YYNGEE. V lost 3 bases and J lost 4; bases outside the gene matches: 6.

The chain carries TRBV5-1 and TRBJ2-1, with 7 nucleotides matching TRBD1. Germline assignment: CDR1 SGHRS and CDR2 YFSETQ. The CDR3 contains 17 residues. Germline trimming cut 0 bases from V and 2 bases from J; bases unmatched to any gene: 8. The CDR3 nucleotides are TGCGCCAGCAGCTTGGGTCTAGGGGGCCCGACCTACAATGAGCAGTTCTTC. Amino acid sequence: CASSLGLGGPTYNEQFF.

The chain couples TRBV6-5 to TRBJ2-5, with D possibly TRBD1 on 6 matching bases. This CDR3 contains 15 residues. V shed 0 bases and J shed 4 bases, with 12 bases lying between them. Germline assignment: CDR1 MNHEY and CDR2 SVGAGI. Here the CDR3 reads CASSYSGALGETQYF. CDR3 bases: TGTGCCAGCAGTTACTCGGGGGCTTTAGGAGAGACCCAGTACTTC.

The genes are TRBV5-4 and TRBJ2-5, with 7 bases that match TRBD2. The CDR3 is 12 residues long. V dropped 4 bases and J dropped 4; count of bases not matched to a gene: 1. CDR1 is SGHNT, CDR2 YYREEE, per germline (reference sequence). CDR3 loop: CASSGRAETQYF. The CDR3 nucleotides are TGTGCCAGCAGCGGGAGGGCAGAGACCCAGTACTTC.

This clone was seen only a few times. A read error is possible here, since a much larger clone lies one base away. In nucleotides, the CDR3 is TGTGCCAGCCACAGCTCTGGAAACACCATATATTTT. This translates into CASHSSGNTIYF. The chain carries TRBV7-9 and TRBJ1-3; D gene uncertain. Per the germline V gene, CDR1 is SEHNR and CDR2 is FQNEAQ (reference sequence). V lost 8 bases and J 0 bases, leaving 5 bases between the germline ends. CDR3 length: 12 amino acids.

The chain has TRBV25-1 and TRBJ1-3; D may be TRBD1 (6 bases). The V and J ends lost 4 bases and 0 bases respectively, with 16 bases between them. The CDR3 totals 17 residues. Per germline, CDR1 MGHDK and CDR2 SYGVNS. The DNA of the CDR3 is TGTGCCAGCAGTGCGTTACAGGGCCGACTCTCTGGAAACACCATATATTTT. Protein sequence: CASSALQGRLSGNTIYF.

The table lists this clone with a few counts. The rearrangement joins TRBV7-2 to TRBJ1-2, with 8 bases that match TRBD1. The germline V gene encodes CDR1 SGHTA and CDR2 FQGNSA. CDR3 length: 14 residues. V lost 4 bases and J lost 6; bases outside the gene matches: 7. The CDR3: CASSSRGRGHGYTF. The CDR3 nucleotides read TGTGCCAGCAGCTCCAGGGGGCGCGGCCATGGCTACACCTTC.